This T cell receptor (beta chain) was retrieved from a study of cytomegalovirus exposure and HLA in healthy donors (dated by TCRdb to 2017 to 2019). About the study as a whole: According to a later analysis, the 120 or so validation repertoires were produced on the same platform as the 680 or so repertoires of the first cohort. The aim of the study was to test whether cataloging public T cell receptors could identify signatures of past pathogen exposure. Along with the roughly 670-subject first cohort, a separate validation cohort of about 110 different subjects was used. To predict cytomegalovirus infection status, the study brought together high-throughput TCR immunosequencing, statistical association of individual TCRs with disease status, and machine learning.

Libraries were constructed by the immunoSEQ multiplex PCR assay. On the study's bioinformatics: To diagnose cytomegalovirus status from the catalog of TCR beta chain sequences, a statistical classification framework was built. In TCRdb, the immuneACCESS table is reduced to in-frame sequences with V and J assigned. These tables do not hold every clone; where another copy was compared, an unresolved V gene accounts for under half, and the others remain unexplained. The DNA was the basis for D and trimming; V, J and clone size are from that table. The sample table lists 250,000 to 300,000 clones, about 86% of them with a count of one. The biggest ten clones account for approximately 1% of the sample. Beyond this particular receptor, the publication reports: The study listed 150 to 200 TCR beta chains as associated with cytomegalovirus. The validation cohort had no HLA typing available for a later analysis, so co-occurrence within that cohort was assessed over all 120 or so repertoires. Cytomegalovirus status was reported to be diagnosed by the classifier with high specificity and sensitivity in both the original and validation cohorts. A later analysis found that TCRs clustered in the first cohort also tended to co-occur in the 110 or so validation repertoires, with just under 95% of cluster scores above 0. The authors suggested that the approach could potentially be generalized to other disease states and immunological phenotypes. Three of the identified cytomegalovirus-associated TCR beta chains were confirmed in vitro to be specific for cytomegalovirus antigens. Across donors, most TCR sequences were observed very rarely, whereas some public TCRs were present in many individuals.

The donors were included in the validation cohort of 90 to 150 subjects, a group kept apart from the approximately 690-subject first cohort. As to this clone: Its antigen is unknown. Nothing much larger sits one base from this clone, and base qualities are not available.

The CDR3, cysteine through phenylalanine, is 14 amino acids long. The sequence is cut down to CDR3 DNA, 42 bases in frame from base 1. CDR1 and CDR2 are drawn from the germline V gene: SNHLY, FYNNEI. After removal of 7 bases from V and 7 bases from J, the junction retains 10 bases not matched to a gene. The receptor's source is a woman younger than 30 in good health and CMV-seronegative. The sequenced material came from PBMCs. This chain joins TRBV2 to TRBJ2-1, and TRBD2 matches 7 of the central bases. The CDR3 loop reads CASTLGDYRNEQFF. The sequenced DNA is TGTGCCAGCACATTAGGGGACTACCGAAATGAGCAGTTCTTC.